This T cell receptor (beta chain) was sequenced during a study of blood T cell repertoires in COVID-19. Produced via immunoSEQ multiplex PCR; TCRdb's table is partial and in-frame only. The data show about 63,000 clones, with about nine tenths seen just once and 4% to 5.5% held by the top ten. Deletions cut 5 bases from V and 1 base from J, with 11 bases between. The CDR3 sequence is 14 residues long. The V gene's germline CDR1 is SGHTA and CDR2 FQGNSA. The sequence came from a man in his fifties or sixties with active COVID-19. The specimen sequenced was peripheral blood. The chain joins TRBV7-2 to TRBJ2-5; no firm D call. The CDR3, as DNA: TGTGCCAGCAGCCCCCAGAGCGTCCAAGAGACCCAGTACTTC. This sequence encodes CASSPQSVQETQYF. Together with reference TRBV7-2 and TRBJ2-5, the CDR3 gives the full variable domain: GAGVSQSPSNKVTEKGKDVELRCDPISGHTALYWYRQSLGQGLEFLIYFQGNSAPDKSGLPSDRFSAERTGGSVSTLTIQRTQQEDSAVYLCASSPQSVQETQYFGPGTRLLVL.